What follows are 10 T cell receptor beta chains derived from one specimen sequenced in a study of blood T cell repertoires in COVID-19. Sequenced by immunoSEQ multiplex PCR; TCRdb stores in-frame clones only, minus some. The table shows about 180,000 clones, with 84% occurring only once. The specimen sequenced was peripheral blood. The receptors originated from a human donor in a cohort sampled during active COVID-19.

The chain couples TRBV5-1 to TRBJ2-1; no firm D call. This CDR3 is 14 amino acids long. Trimming left V 5 bases short and J 10 bases short, with 19 bases between. Germline assignment: CDR1 SGHRS and CDR2 YFSETQ. The CDR3 nucleotides are TGCGCCAGCAGTCCACTAAGTGACCCAAAGGAGCAGTTCTTC. Protein: CASSPLSDPKEQFF.

This clone was seen only once. The gene calls are TRBV3-1 (or the pseudogene TRBV3-2) and TRBJ2-2; TRBD2 aligns across 8 bases. CDR1 LGHDT and CDR2 YNNKEL come from the germline V gene (reference sequence). The CDR3 is 17 amino acids. V dropped 0 bases and J dropped 6; count of bases not matched to a gene: 9. This CDR3 is CASSQDLSGVRSGELFF. The CDR3 coding sequence is TGTGCCAGCAGCCAAGATCTTAGCGGGGTCCGTTCCGGGGAGCTGTTTTTT.

This sequence joins TRBV10-3 and TRBJ1-1; TRBD1 aligns across 9 bases. This CDR3 has 15 amino acids. J gave up 1 base and V 3 bases, and 3 bases lay outside the gene matches. Germline CDR1 and CDR2: ENHRY and SYGVKD. The DNA of the CDR3 is TGTGCCATCAGTGACCTACAGGGGGCGAACACTGAAGCTTTCTTT. Translating gives CAISDLQGANTEAFF.

This clone was seen more than once but under ten times. The chain couples TRBV19 to TRBJ2-7, with a possible D match to TRBD1 (6 bases). Germline CDR1 and CDR2: LNHDA and SQIVND (reference sequence). The V and J ends lost 4 bases and 3 bases respectively, with 13 bases between them. This CDR3 is 14 amino acids long. The CDR3 DNA follows: TGTGCCAGTAGTACTGGACAGCGTGTCTACGAGCAGTACTTC. Its translation: CASSTGQRVYEQYF.

The chain joins TRBV11-2 to TRBJ2-5, with 8 bases identical to TRBD2. Germline CDR1 SGHAT, CDR2 FQNNGV. The CDR3 is made up of 13 amino acids. Unmatched junction bases numbered 3, after V lost 1 base and J lost 8 bases. The CDR3 region is CASSLGSGGTQYF. For the CDR3, the DNA is TGTGCCAGCAGCTTAGGGAGCGGGGGTACCCAGTACTTC.

The sample holds one count of this clone. The CDR3 loop reads CASSQRVGEYGYTF. In nucleotides, the CDR3 is TGTGCCAGCTCACAACGAGTAGGGGAATATGGCTACACCTTC. The rearrangement links TRBV6-6 to TRBJ1-2; D might be TRBD1 (5 bases). V gave up 8 bases and J gave up 5 bases, with 18 bases separating them. The CDR3 has 14 amino acids. Looked up from germline, CDR1 is MNHNY and CDR2 is SVGAGI (reference sequence).

The rearrangement links TRBV6-5 to TRBJ2-7, with D perhaps matching TRBD1 (5 bases). Between the trimmed V and J ends, which lost 0 bases and 0 bases, there was a span of 12 bases. The CDR3 has 16 residues. Germline values: CDR1 MNHEY, CDR2 SVGAGI. As DNA, the CDR3 is TGTGCCAGCAGTTACTCTAGGCAGGGCAGCTCCTACGAGCAGTACTTC. Protein product: CASSYSRQGSSYEQYF.

The chain is built from TRBV6-1 and TRBJ1-3; D not certain. Trimming stripped 3 bases from V and 3 bases from J, with 12 bases between. Per germline, CDR1 MNHNS and CDR2 SASEGT. The CDR3 sequence is 15 residues long. CDR3: CASSESRVSGNTIYF. DNA of the CDR3: TGTGCCAGCAGTGAGTCGAGGGTTAGTGGAAACACCATATATTTT.

V gene TRBV6-6 combines with J gene TRBJ2-3; D unresolved. Germline V gives CDR1 MNHNY, CDR2 SVGAGI (reference sequence). This CDR3 region has 10 residues. V was pared by 4 bases and J by 6 bases, with 2 bases between. The CDR3 reads CASSSDTQYF. The CDR3 nucleotides are TGTGCCAGCAGTTCGGATACGCAGTATTTT.

V and J are TRBV5-1 and TRBJ1-1; D is ambiguous. The germline V and J ends were trimmed by 4 bases and 8 bases, with 9 bases remaining between them. The CDR3 runs to 11 residues. CDR1 and CDR2 from the germline V gene are SGHRS and YFSETQ. The CDR3 DNA reads TGCGCCAGCAGCGAGGGATCCGAAGCTTTCTTT. This gives the protein CASSEGSEAFF.